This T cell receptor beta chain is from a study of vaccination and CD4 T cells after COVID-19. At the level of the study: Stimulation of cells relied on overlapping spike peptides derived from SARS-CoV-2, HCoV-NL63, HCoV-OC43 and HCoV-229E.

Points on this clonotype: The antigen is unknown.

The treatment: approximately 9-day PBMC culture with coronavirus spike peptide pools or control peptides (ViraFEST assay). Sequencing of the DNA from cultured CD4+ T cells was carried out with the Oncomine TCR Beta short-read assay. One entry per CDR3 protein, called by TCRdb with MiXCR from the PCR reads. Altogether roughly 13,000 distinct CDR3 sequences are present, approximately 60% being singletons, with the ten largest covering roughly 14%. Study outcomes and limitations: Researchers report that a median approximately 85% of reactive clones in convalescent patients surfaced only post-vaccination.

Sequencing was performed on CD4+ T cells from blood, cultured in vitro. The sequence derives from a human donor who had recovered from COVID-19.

The CDR3 reads CSAMRDRTNQPQHF. CDR3 nucleotides: TGCAGTGCTATGAGGGACAGGACCAATCAGCCCCAGCATTTT. J is TRBJ1-5 and V is TRBV20-1, with TRBD1 matching 8 bases. The ends lost 4 bases at V and 3 bases at J; junction bases unmatched: 5. Germline V lookup: CDR1 DFQATT, CDR2 SNEGSKA (reference sequence). The CDR3 covers 14 residues.